This TCR beta chain derives from a study of T cells in Graves' hyperthyroidism and ophthalmopathy. Amplification targeted TCR beta CDR3 regions from RNA transcripts. Using the HTBI primer set, a first-round RT-PCR was run on the TCR CDR3. TCRdb used MiXCR to reprocess the multiplex PCR reads, holding one entry per CDR3 protein. The table shows about 280,000 distinct CDR3 sequences, with 25% to 30% occurring only once. This clonotype was detected ten times or more. The CDR3 is made up of 12 amino acids. Trimming stripped 3 bases from V and 4 bases from J, with 6 bases between. Lactation, pregnancy, other autoimmune disease or uncontrolled infection excluded patients. Blood was sampled at initial diagnosis of hyperthyroidism, prior to onset of any ophthalmopathy symptoms.

This chain links TRBV12-3 or TRBV12-4 with TRBJ2-5; possibly TRBD1 for D (5 bases). Input material: blood. The sequence was obtained from a man aged 40-49 years with Graves' hyperthyroidism that later progressed to Graves' ophthalmopathy. Here the CDR3 DNA reads TGTGCCAGCAGTTTCCAGGGAGAGACCCAGTACTTC. Translated: CASSFQGETQYF.